The 19 T cell receptor beta chains given below trace back to one sample, sequenced in a study of blood T cell repertoires in COVID-19. Only in-frame clones appear in the TCRdb table, and some are missing; sequencing was by immunoSEQ multiplex PCR. The repertoire holds around 250,000 clones, with about 91% as singletons. Sequencing used PBMCs or T cells enriched from blood (not recorded which). These receptor sequences come from a man aged 40-55 years who had been exposed to COVID-19.

In its sample, this clone was seen once. Other DNA sequences in this specimen translate into the identical CDR3. The chain has TRBV18 and TRBJ2-5; no definite D call. The CDR3 has 13 amino acids. Per the germline V gene, CDR1 is KGHSH and CDR2 is LQKENI. V was shortened by 0 bases and J by 1 base, with 3 bases between the two germline ends. CDR3 bases: TGTGCCAGCTCACCACCGAGCCAAGAGACCCAGTACTTC. This translates into CASSPPSQETQYF.

The J gene is TRBJ2-1, the V gene TRBV27, with 9 bases that match TRBD2. Germline V CDR1 and CDR2: MNHEY, SMNVEV (reference sequence). With 9 bases clipped from V and 4 bases from J, the junction kept 7 bases outside the gene matches. The CDR3 extends over 14 amino acids. In DNA form, the CDR3 reads TGTGCCAGTACTCTAGCGGGGTTTTACAATGAGCAGTTCTTC. Encoded protein: CASTLAGFYNEQFF.

The chain combines TRBV19 with TRBJ2-1, with a tentative D call TRBD1 (6 bases). Trimming removed 6 bases from V and 7 bases from J, with 10 bases in between. This CDR3 has 12 residues. Germline CDR1 LNHDA, CDR2 SQIVND (reference sequence). CDR3 DNA: TGTGCCAGTAGGGGGGCGCGGAATGAGCAGTTCTTC. Encoded protein: CASRGARNEQFF.

This sequence joins TRBV7-6 and TRBJ2-1; the match to TRBD1 covers 9 bases. The CDR3 spans 17 residues. The V segment lost 5 bases and the J segment 3 bases; nucleotides outside the gene matches: 11. The germline CDR1 and CDR2 sequences are SGHVS and FNYEAQ. CDR3 DNA sequence: TGTGCCAGCAGCCTACTCCCGGGACAGGGTAACTACAATGAGCAGTTCTTC. This gives the protein CASSLLPGQGNYNEQFF.

A few counts support this clone. The rearrangement uses TRBV14 and TRBJ2-5; 7 nucleotides line up with TRBD2. CDR1 and CDR2 (germline): SGHDN, FVKESK. The CDR3 has 15 residues. V lost 5 bases and J lost 4; bases outside the gene matches: 10. The CDR3 DNA reads TGTGCCAGCAGCTTGATACGAGGGGAGGGAGAGACCCAGTACTTC. Translating it yields CASSLIRGEGETQYF.

The gene calls are TRBV27 and TRBJ2-3; 11 bases align to TRBD2. The CDR3 spans 17 residues. The trim removed 11 bases at V and 0 bases at J, leaving 13 bases unmatched. Germline V gene data show CDR1 as MNHEY and CDR2 as SMNVEV (reference sequence). The CDR3 DNA reads TGTGCCCAACTACTAGCGGGAGTTGGATCCAGCACAGATACGCAGTATTTT. Amino acids: CAQLLAGVGSSTDTQYF.

J is TRBJ2-7 and V is TRBV27, with a possible D match to TRBD1 (6 bases). Germline assignment: CDR1 MNHEY and CDR2 SMNVEV (reference sequence). The CDR3 covers 15 residues. Trimming removed 0 bases at V and 0 bases at J, with 9 bases between. CDR3 in amino acids: CASSLSGTFSYEQYF. The CDR3 bases are TGTGCCAGCAGTTTATCCGGGACATTCTCCTACGAGCAGTACTTC.

The V call is TRBV5-4, the J call TRBJ2-7; 7 bases line up with TRBD1. Germline assignment: CDR1 SGHNT and CDR2 YYREEE (reference sequence). V lost 4 bases to trimming and J lost 2 bases; unmatched junction nucleotides: 3. The CDR3 loop spans 13 amino acids. DNA of the CDR3: TGTGCCAGCAGCCCCGGGACAGCCTACGAGCAGTACTTC. Amino acids: CASSPGTAYEQYF.

The chain links TRBV15 to TRBJ2-1; D ambiguous. The V end lost 4 bases, the J end lost 0 bases, and 7 bases lay between the germline ends. From germline, CDR1 is LNHNV and CDR2 YYDKDF (reference sequence). CDR3 length: 14 amino acids. The CDR3 spells CATSTASSYNEQFF. CDR3 DNA sequence: TGTGCCACCAGCACCGCTAGCTCCTACAATGAGCAGTTCTTC.

This sequence joins TRBV14 and TRBJ2-3; D perhaps matches TRBD1 (5 bases). With 0 bases removed from V and 1 base from J, the gap between germline ends came to 17 bases. Germline V gene lookup returns CDR1 SGHDN and CDR2 FVKESK. This CDR3 has 18 amino acids. This CDR3 reads CASSQDDPDIDRTDTQYF. The CDR3 coding sequence is TGTGCCAGCAGCCAAGATGACCCGGACATTGACCGCACAGATACGCAGTATTTT.

The chain couples TRBV5-4 to TRBJ2-4, with TRBD1 matching 8 bases. CDR1 is SGHNT, CDR2 YYREEE, per germline (reference sequence). The CDR3 spans 15 residues. V lost 0 bases, J lost 12 bases, and 11 bases stayed unmatched. Here the CDR3 DNA reads TGTGCCAGCAGCTTGGCGGGACAGGACACTATACCTCAGTACTTC. The encoded protein is CASSLAGQDTIPQYF.

V usage is TRBV19 and J usage is TRBJ2-7, with D possibly TRBD2 on 6 matching bases. The germline V and J ends were trimmed by 3 bases and 2 bases, with 11 bases remaining between them. CDR3 size: 14 residues. The germline V gene has CDR1 LNHDA and CDR2 SQIVND (reference sequence). CDR3 bases: TGTGCCAGTAGTATCGGGACGGGGGCCTACGAGCAGTACTTC. Translation gives CASSIGTGAYEQYF.

V usage is TRBV27 and J usage is TRBJ2-1, with D maybe TRBD2 (5 bases). Trimming removed 6 bases from V and 2 bases from J, with 14 bases in between. The CDR3 is 15 residues long. Per the germline V gene, CDR1 is MNHEY and CDR2 is SMNVEV (reference sequence). CDR3 protein: CASRKGAVPYNEQFF. The CDR3 coding sequence is TGTGCCAGCAGAAAAGGAGCGGTCCCCTACAATGAGCAGTTCTTC.

In DNA form, the CDR3 reads TGTGCCTGGAGTGTGGCAGTAAATGTGAATGAGCAGTTCTTC. Its protein product is CAWSVAVNVNEQFF. V usage is TRBV30 and J usage is TRBJ2-1; D not resolved. V dropped 0 bases and J dropped 7 bases, with 13 bases sitting between them. The CDR3 runs to 14 residues. Germline V gene sequence: CDR1 GTSNPN, CDR2 SVGIG (reference sequence).

The chain has TRBV7-9 and TRBJ1-1; a possible D gene is TRBD1 (6 bases). Between the trimmed V and J ends, which lost 1 base and 7 bases, there was a span of 10 bases. The CDR3 is made up of 13 amino acids. CDR1 is SEHNR and CDR2 is FQNEAQ in the germline V gene (reference sequence). In DNA form, the CDR3 reads TGTGCCAGCAGCTTAGGTGGGGGCAATGAAGCTTTCTTT. It yields the protein CASSLGGGNEAFF.

This clone appeared many times. Other DNA sequences in the same sample also yield this CDR3. This chain connects TRBV7-6 to TRBJ1-1, with D hard to call. CDR1 is SGHVS, CDR2 FNYEAQ, per germline. The CDR3 spans 14 residues. The germline V and J ends were trimmed by 1 base and 1 base, with 7 bases remaining between them. The CDR3 sequence: CASSLGHANTEAFF. DNA for the CDR3: TGTGCCAGCAGCTTAGGACATGCGAACACTGAAGCTTTCTTT.

The chain couples TRBV2 to TRBJ1-1, with 9 bases lining up with TRBD1. Germline CDR1 and CDR2: SNHLY and FYNNEI. V was clipped by 7 bases and J by 0 bases; unmatched bases: 9. The CDR3 runs to 16 residues. CDR3 DNA sequence: TGTGCCAGCAACCCGGACAGGGGTCGCTTGAACACTGAAGCTTTCTTT. Translating gives CASNPDRGRLNTEAFF.

As for this clone: The sample holds other DNA sequences that translate to the same CDR3. V usage is TRBV28 and J usage is TRBJ2-2; D not resolved. The CDR3 has 13 amino acids. V was trimmed by 3 bases and J by 2 bases, leaving 4 bases between them. Germline lookup yields CDR1 MDHEN and CDR2 SYDVKM. In nucleotides, the CDR3 is TGTGCCAGCAGTTTCCAAAACACCGGGGAGCTGTTTTTT. Its protein product is CASSFQNTGELFF.

This clone was detected a few times. This chain joins TRBV3-1 (or the pseudogene TRBV3-2) and TRBJ2-5; 7 bases align to TRBD2. Germline V gives CDR1 LGHDT, CDR2 YNNKEL (reference sequence). The CDR3 spans 16 residues. Trimming took 0 bases from V and 4 from J; bases not matched to a gene: 8. The CDR3 DNA is TGTGCCAGCAGCCAAGATTGGGAGCGGGGACCAGAGACCCAGTACTTC. Translating gives CASSQDWERGPETQYF.